In this sample, the clone carrying this T cell receptor beta chain turned up a few times. These data originate in a study of T-cell memory formation after mild COVID-19. Trimming removed 4 bases at V and 7 bases at J, with 16 bases between. Germline CDR1 SGHTA, CDR2 FQGNSA. This CDR3 region has 14 residues. TCRdb used MiXCR to reprocess the 5' RACE reads, holding one entry per CDR3 protein. The data hold 350,000 or so distinct CDR3 sequences, with 20% to 25% observed a single time. The material sequenced was PBMCs or a T cell subset sorted from them (not recorded which). The receptor comes from a man younger than 35 who had mild COVID-19 (a few samples of this study predate the infection). Cell type and time point are not known. V usage is TRBV7-2 and J usage is TRBJ1-2, with a possible D match to TRBD1 (5 bases). The CDR3 nucleotides are TGTGCCAGCAGCTACCGGGGCCCTGGAGGTGGCTACACCTTC. Amino acid sequence: CASSYRGPGGGYTF.